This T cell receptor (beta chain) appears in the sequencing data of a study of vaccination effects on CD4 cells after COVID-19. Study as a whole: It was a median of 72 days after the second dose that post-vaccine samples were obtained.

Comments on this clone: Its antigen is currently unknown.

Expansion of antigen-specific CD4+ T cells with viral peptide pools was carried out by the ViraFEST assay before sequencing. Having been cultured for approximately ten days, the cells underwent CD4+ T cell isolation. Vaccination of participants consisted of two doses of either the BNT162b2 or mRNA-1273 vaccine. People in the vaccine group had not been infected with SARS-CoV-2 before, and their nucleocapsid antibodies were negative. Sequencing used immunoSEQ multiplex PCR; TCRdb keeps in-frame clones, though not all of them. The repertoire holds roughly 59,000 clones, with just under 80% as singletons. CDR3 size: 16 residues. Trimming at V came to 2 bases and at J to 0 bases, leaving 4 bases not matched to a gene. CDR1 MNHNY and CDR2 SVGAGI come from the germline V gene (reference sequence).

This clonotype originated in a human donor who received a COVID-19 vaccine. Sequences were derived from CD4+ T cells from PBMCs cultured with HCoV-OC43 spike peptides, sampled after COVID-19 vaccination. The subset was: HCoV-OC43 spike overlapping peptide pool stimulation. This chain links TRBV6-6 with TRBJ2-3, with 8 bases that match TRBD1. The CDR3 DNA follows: TGTGCCAGCAGTTACCCACAGGGGGGAAGCACAGATACGCAGTATTTT. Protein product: CASSYPQGGSTDTQYF.